This TCR beta chain is drawn from a study of blood T cells in healthy people across ages. Researchers collected about 10 milliliters of peripheral blood from every single donor. Study observations and caveats: As age increased, TCR beta diversity per million T cells fell in a roughly linear fashion.

This clonotype was picked up a small number of times. The target antigen is unknown. The germline V and J ends were trimmed by 4 bases and 7 bases, with 14 bases remaining between them. CDR3 size: 12 residues. Looked up from germline, CDR1 is SQVTM and CDR2 is ANQGSEA. A second PCR, run for about 7 to 11 cycles, used a sample-barcoded 5' primer plus a J-beta primer mix. At least 2.5 million CDR3-containing paired-end reads were obtained per sample. One entry per CDR3 protein results from TCRdb running MiXCR on the 5' RACE reads. Among 750,000 to 950,000 distinct CDR3 sequences listed, 25% to 35% were seen once. The same sample was also studied in work on T cells of mothers and their children.

This chain links TRBV29-1 with TRBJ2-7, with D perhaps matching TRBD2 (7 bases). The sequenced material came from blood. This receptor was taken from a woman aged 40 to 49 in good health. For the CDR3, the DNA is TGCAGCGTTGTAGGGGGGGCAAGTGAGCAGTACTTC. Its translation is CSVVGGASEQYF.